In this sample, the clone carrying this T cell receptor (beta chain) turned up many times. Its matching antigen is unknown. V lost 3 bases to trimming and J lost 8 bases, with 23 bases between them. Germline V gene sequence: CDR1 SGHDT, CDR2 YYEEEE. The CDR3 extends over 17 amino acids. The entry originates in a study of identical twins. Overall study results and limits: The conclusions drew on cross-sectional statistical analysis instead of tracking the same donors.

Template switching introduced a universal primer site, and the cDNA bore unique molecular identifiers. TCRdb re-called the 5' RACE reads through MiXCR, storing one row per CDR3 protein. The sample has about 220,000 distinct CDR3 sequences, roughly 7.5% seen once; the top ten hold about 1.8%. In addition, the sample was reused for a study of yellow fever vaccine responses in identical twins.

The chain is built from TRBV5-6 and TRBJ1-4; maybe TRBD1 (5 bases). Sequencing input: memory (CD45RO+) T cells sorted from blood. This receptor was taken from a woman in her late teens or twenties in good health. In DNA form, the CDR3 reads TGTGCCAGCAGCTCCCCGGGACGCGGTGCAGGTGGGGAAAAACTGTTTTTT. Translating it yields CASSSPGRGAGGEKLFF.